This T cell receptor (beta chain) was documented in a study of T cell repertoires in cytomegalovirus infection. In the study overall: CMV infection together with matching HLA type was indicated by public TCR beta signatures. Study-wide results and caveats: In two of eight donors, the top clonotype was HLA-C-restricted CMV-specific. Carriage of CMV together with the relevant HLA was identifiable through cumulative public TCR beta family frequency.

V lost 5 bases, J lost 2 bases, and 4 bases stayed unmatched. Germline V gene data show CDR1 as ENHRY and CDR2 as SYGVKD. The CDR3 sequence is 16 residues long. TCRdb processed the reads anew with MiXCR; each CDR3 protein has one entry. This table holds 680,000 or so distinct CDR3 sequences, under 40% found once. This clonotype came up a few times. Its antigen is not identified. Sequenced sample: PBMCs. This clonotype originated in a human donor in good health (CMV status not recorded). Some clones in this sample may be carry-over from other donors' samples. The rearrangement joins TRBV10-3 to TRBJ2-3; 13 bases agree with TRBD2. CDR3 in amino acids: CAISPGTSGITDTQYF. CDR3 DNA: TGTGCCATCAGTCCCGGGACTAGCGGGATCACAGATACGCAGTATTTT.